This TCR beta chain was sequenced during a study of vaccination effects on CD4 cells after COVID-19. Before sequencing took place, the ViraFEST assay used viral peptide pools to expand antigen-specific CD4+ T cells. Around day 10 of culture, CD4+ T cells were separated out. The participants, recipients of two vaccine doses, got either BNT162b2 or mRNA-1273. The researchers cultured around 2 million PBMC per well with about 10 IU/ml IL-2 and 8 to 10 ug/ml peptides. The CDR3 has 13 amino acids. In germline, CDR1 is SGHRS, CDR2 YFSETQ. Germline trimming cut 0 bases from V and 10 bases from J; bases unmatched to any gene: 2. Sequencing was performed with immunoSEQ multiplex PCR; in TCRdb, only in-frame clones are kept and a portion is missing. In the table there are roughly 30,000 clones, about 69% of which are singletons. With respect to this clone: What it binds is unknown.

This receptor was obtained from a human donor who received a COVID-19 vaccine. Sequencing used CD4+ T cells from PBMCs cultured with HCoV-NL63 spike peptides, obtained after COVID-19 vaccination. V is TRBV5-1 and J is TRBJ2-1, with 9 positions matching TRBD2. The chain's CDR3 is CASSLGGRGEQFF. CDR3 coding DNA: TGCGCCAGCAGCTTGGGCGGGAGGGGCGAGCAGTTCTTC.